The 10 T cell receptor beta chains below were found in one sample sequenced in a study of blood T cell repertoires in COVID-19. Some clones are missing from TCRdb's copy, which holds only in-frame ones; the method was immunoSEQ multiplex PCR. The sample has around 280,000 clones, about nine tenths seen once. Sequenced material: peripheral blood. The origin of the receptors is a woman between 50 and 59 years old who had recovered from COVID-19.

The rearrangement joins TRBV7-2 to TRBJ1-4, with 9 nucleotides matching TRBD1. The trim removed 1 base at V and 8 bases at J, leaving 8 bases unmatched. The V gene's germline CDR1 is SGHTA and CDR2 FQGNSA. The CDR3 has 16 residues. This CDR3 reads CASSLGRDRVREKLFF. The CDR3 DNA is TGTGCCAGCAGCTTAGGCCGGGACAGGGTACGGGAAAAACTGTTTTTT.

The J gene is TRBJ2-2, the V gene TRBV30; TRBD2 matches at 7 bases. V trimming: 2 bases; J trimming: 6 bases; junction bases outside the gene matches: 9. The CDR3 spans 15 residues. Germline V gene data show CDR1 as GTSNPN and CDR2 as SVGIG (reference sequence). Here the CDR3 DNA reads TGTGCCTGGAGTATGGGACTATCTATATCCGGGGAGCTGTTTTTT. The encoded protein is CAWSMGLSISGELFF.

In this sample, this clone turned up a few times. The chain employs TRBV28 and TRBJ1-6; 9 bases are shared with TRBD1. Trimming cost V 6 bases and J 11 bases; bases outside gene matches: 8. The CDR3 spans 14 residues. Germline V gene lookup returns CDR1 MDHEN and CDR2 SYDVKM. CDR3 DNA: TGTGCCAGCAGAACAACAGGGGGCGGTCCACCCCTCCACTTT. The encoded protein is CASRTTGGGPPLHF.

This clone was counted once. The chain combines TRBV19 with TRBJ1-5, with 7 bases matching TRBD1. The germline V gene encodes CDR1 LNHDA and CDR2 SQIVND (reference sequence). The CDR3 sequence is 15 residues long. With V trimmed by 7 bases and J by 5 bases, 11 bases remained unmatched. The CDR3 DNA reads TGTGCCAGTATCCGGACAGGCGGGGGGGATCAGCCCCAGCATTTT. Protein sequence: CASIRTGGGDQPQHF.

The chain couples TRBV25-1 to TRBJ1-1; D is uncertain. The germline CDR1 and CDR2 sequences are MGHDK and SYGVNS. The CDR3 length is 13 residues. Trimming shortened V by 5 bases and J by 0 bases, and 7 bases separated the two germline ends. CDR3 bases: TGTGCCAGCAGTTTCACTGTGAACACTGAAGCTTTCTTT. Its protein product is CASSFTVNTEAFF.

The chain couples TRBV5-6 to TRBJ1-3; no firm D call. The CDR3 runs 16 residues. CDR1 and CDR2 (germline): SGHDT, YYEEEE. V shed 3 bases and J shed 0 bases, with 13 bases lying between them. CDR3 amino acids: CASSSRPGSSGNTIYF. CDR3 sequence (DNA): TGTGCCAGCAGCTCTAGACCGGGTAGCTCTGGAAACACCATATATTTT.

The rearrangement joins TRBV7-9 to TRBJ2-7; D uncertain. Per the germline V gene, CDR1 is SEHNR and CDR2 is FQNEAQ (reference sequence). V gave up 4 bases and J gave up 3 bases, with 4 bases separating them. The length of the CDR3 is 11 residues. CDR3: CASSSRYEQYF. The CDR3 DNA sequence: TGTGCCAGCAGCTCCCGCTACGAGCAGTACTTC. The entire variable domain, with the rest obtained from reference TRBV7-9 and TRBJ2-7, is as follows: DTGVSQNPRHKITKRGQNVTFRCDPISEHNRLYWYRQTLGQGPEFLTYFQNEAQLEKSRLLSDRFSAERPKGSFSTLEIQRTEQGDSAMYLCASSSRYEQYFGPGTRLTVT.

This clone was observed a handful of times. CDR3 DNA sequence: TGCGCCAGCAGCTTAGGACTAGCGGGAATTGGCACCGGGGAGCTGTTTTTT. Its translation: CASSLGLAGIGTGELFF. The chain links TRBV5-1 to TRBJ2-2; 12 bases are shared with TRBD2. The CDR3 length is 17 residues. Germline V lookup: CDR1 SGHRS, CDR2 YFSETQ. V dropped 2 bases and J dropped 4; count of bases not matched to a gene: 6. Full variable domain (remainder filled in from reference TRBV5-1 and TRBJ2-2): KAGVTQTPRYLIKTRGQQVTLSCSPISGHRSVSWYQQTPGQGLQFLFEYFSETQRNKGNFPGRFSGRQFSNSRSEMNVSTLELGDSALYLCASSLGLAGIGTGELFFGEGSRLTVL.

Comments on this clone: Just one base apart from a much larger clone, this may be a read error. V and J are TRBV19 and TRBJ2-1; TRBD2 matches 14 bases. Germline CDR1 LNHDA, CDR2 SQIVND (reference sequence). Trimming took 4 bases from V and 6 from J; bases not matched to a gene: 2. The CDR3 length is 15 residues. The CDR3 is CASSRGTSGSNEQFF. The CDR3 bases are TGTGCCAGTAGTAGAGGGACTAGCGGGAGCAATGAGCAGTTCTTC.

With regard to this clone: The junction shows a germline mismatch at one end, possibly a read error. In DNA, the CDR3 is TGTGCTAGCAGCTTAGCCCTAGGATCTGGAAACACCATATATTTT. Translating gives CASSLALGSGNTIYF. The genes are TRBV7-7 and TRBJ1-3; D gene unclear. The CDR3 contains 15 residues. The germline V gene encodes CDR1 SSHAT and CDR2 FNYEAQ (reference sequence).